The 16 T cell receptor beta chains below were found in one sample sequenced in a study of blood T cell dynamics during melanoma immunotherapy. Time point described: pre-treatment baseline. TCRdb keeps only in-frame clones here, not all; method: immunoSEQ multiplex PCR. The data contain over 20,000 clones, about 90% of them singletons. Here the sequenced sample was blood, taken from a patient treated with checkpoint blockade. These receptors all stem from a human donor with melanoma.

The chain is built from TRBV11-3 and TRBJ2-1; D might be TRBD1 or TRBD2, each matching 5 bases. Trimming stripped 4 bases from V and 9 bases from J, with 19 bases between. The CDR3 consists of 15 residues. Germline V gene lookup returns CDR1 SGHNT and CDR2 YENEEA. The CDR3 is CASSYGTALGTEQFF. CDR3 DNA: TGTGCCAGCAGCTACGGGACCGCCTTAGGGACTGAGCAGTTCTTC.

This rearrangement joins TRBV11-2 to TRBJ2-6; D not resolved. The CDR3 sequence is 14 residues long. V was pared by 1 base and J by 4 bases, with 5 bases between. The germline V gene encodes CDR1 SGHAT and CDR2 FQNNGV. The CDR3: CASSLVTGANVLTF. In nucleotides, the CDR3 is TGTGCCAGCAGCTTAGTAACCGGGGCCAACGTCCTGACTTTC. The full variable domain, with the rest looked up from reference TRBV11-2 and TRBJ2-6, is EAGVAQSPRYKIIEKRQSVAFWCNPISGHATLYWYQQILGQGPKLLIQFQNNGVVDDSQLPKDRFSAERLKGVDSTLKIQPAKLEDSAVYLCASSLVTGANVLTFGAGSRLTVL.

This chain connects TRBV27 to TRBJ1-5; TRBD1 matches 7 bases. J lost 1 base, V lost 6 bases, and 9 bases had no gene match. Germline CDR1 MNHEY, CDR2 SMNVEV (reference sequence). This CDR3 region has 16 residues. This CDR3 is CASRLMTGRSNQPQHF. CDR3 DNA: TGTGCCAGCAGACTAATGACAGGGAGAAGCAATCAGCCCCAGCATTTT.

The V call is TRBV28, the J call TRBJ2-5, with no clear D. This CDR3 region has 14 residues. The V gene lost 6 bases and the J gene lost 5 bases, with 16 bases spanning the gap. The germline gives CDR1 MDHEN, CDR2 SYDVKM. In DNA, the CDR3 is TGTGCCAGCAGCACGCCTGACACTGGGGAGACCCAGTACTTC. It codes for CASSTPDTGETQYF.

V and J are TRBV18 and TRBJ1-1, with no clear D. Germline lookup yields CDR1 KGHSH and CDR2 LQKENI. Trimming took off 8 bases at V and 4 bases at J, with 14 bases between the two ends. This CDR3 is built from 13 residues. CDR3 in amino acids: CASREGISTEAFF. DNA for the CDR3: TGTGCCAGCCGTGAGGGAATCAGCACTGAAGCTTTCTTT.

The CDR3, as DNA: TGCGCCAGCAGCTCCCAAGAGACCCAGTACTTC. Translation gives CASSSQETQYF. The V gene is TRBV5-1, the J gene TRBJ2-5, with unresolved D. Germline V CDR1 and CDR2: SGHRS, YFSETQ. This CDR3 region has 11 residues. Trimming stripped 3 bases from V and 1 base from J, with 1 base between.

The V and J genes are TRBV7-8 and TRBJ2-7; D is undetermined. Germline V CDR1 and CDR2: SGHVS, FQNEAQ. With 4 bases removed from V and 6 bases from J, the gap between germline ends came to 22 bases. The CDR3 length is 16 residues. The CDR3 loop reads CASSYRRNGFRGEQYF. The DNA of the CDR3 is TGTGCCAGCAGCTACAGACGAAACGGGTTTCGCGGCGAGCAGTACTTC.

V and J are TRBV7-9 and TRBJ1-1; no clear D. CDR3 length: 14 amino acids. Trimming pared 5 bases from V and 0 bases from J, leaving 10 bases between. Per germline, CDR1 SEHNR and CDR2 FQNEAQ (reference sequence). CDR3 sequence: CASSRRNLNTEAFF. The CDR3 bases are TGTGCCAGCAGCCGCCGGAATTTGAACACTGAAGCTTTCTTT.

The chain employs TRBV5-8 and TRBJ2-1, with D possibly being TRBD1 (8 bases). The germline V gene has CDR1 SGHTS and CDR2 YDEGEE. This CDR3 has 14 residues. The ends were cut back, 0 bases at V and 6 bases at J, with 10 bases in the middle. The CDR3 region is CASSLDRGGNEQFF. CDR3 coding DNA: TGTGCCAGCAGCTTGGACAGGGGGGGCAATGAGCAGTTCTTC.

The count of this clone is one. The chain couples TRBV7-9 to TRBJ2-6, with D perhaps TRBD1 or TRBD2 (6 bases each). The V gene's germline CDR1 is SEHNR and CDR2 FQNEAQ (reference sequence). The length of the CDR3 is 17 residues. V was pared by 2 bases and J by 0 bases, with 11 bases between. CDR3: CASSLLGGLSGANVLTF. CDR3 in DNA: TGTGCCAGCAGCTTACTTGGGGGGCTCTCTGGGGCCAACGTCCTGACTTTC.

The CDR3 DNA follows: TGTGCCTGGAGTCCTGACACCACTAATGAAAAACTGTTTTTT. The encoded protein is CAWSPDTTNEKLFF. The rearrangement joins TRBV30 to TRBJ1-4; no firm D call. The ends were cut back, 2 bases at V and 2 bases at J, with 9 bases in the middle. Germline loops: CDR1 GTSNPN, CDR2 SVGIG (reference sequence). The CDR3 has 14 residues. Combining the CDR3 with reference TRBV30 and TRBJ1-4 gives the whole variable domain SQTIHQWPATLVQPVGSPLSLECTVEGTSNPNLYWYRQAAGRGLQLLFYSVGIGQISSEVPQNLSASRPQDRQFILSSKKLLLSDSGFYLCAWSPDTTNEKLFFGSGTQLSVL.

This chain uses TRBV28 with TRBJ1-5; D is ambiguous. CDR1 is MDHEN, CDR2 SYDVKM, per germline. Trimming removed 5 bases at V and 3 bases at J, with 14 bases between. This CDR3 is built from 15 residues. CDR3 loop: CASSPTAGLNQPQHF. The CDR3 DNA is TGTGCCAGCAGTCCCACGGCGGGTCTCAATCAGCCCCAGCATTTT.

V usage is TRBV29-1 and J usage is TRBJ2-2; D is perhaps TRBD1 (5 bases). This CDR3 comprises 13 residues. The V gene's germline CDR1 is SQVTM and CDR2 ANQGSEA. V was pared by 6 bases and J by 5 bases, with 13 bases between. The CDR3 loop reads CSVDIGATGELFF. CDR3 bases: TGCAGCGTCGATATTGGGGCGACCGGGGAGCTGTTTTTT.

CDR3 residues: CASSSLPQGSTGANVLTF. The CDR3 DNA follows: TGTGCCAGCAGCTCCCTACCGCAGGGAAGTACTGGGGCCAACGTCCTGACTTTC. The chain couples TRBV11-2 to TRBJ2-6; weak D call: TRBD1 (5 bases). The CDR3 loop spans 18 amino acids. V was pared by 4 bases and J by 2 bases, with 18 bases between. Per the germline V gene, CDR1 is SGHAT and CDR2 is FQNNGV.

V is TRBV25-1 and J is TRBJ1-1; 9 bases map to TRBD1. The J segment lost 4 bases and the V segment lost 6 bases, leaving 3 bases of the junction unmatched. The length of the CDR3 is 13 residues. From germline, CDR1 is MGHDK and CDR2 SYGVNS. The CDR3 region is CASRWTGATEAFF. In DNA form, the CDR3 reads TGTGCCAGCAGATGGACAGGGGCCACTGAAGCTTTCTTT. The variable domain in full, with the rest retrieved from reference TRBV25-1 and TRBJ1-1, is EADIYQTPRYLVIGTGKKITLECSQTMGHDKMYWYQQDPGMELHLIHYSYGVNSTEKGDLSSESTVSRIRTEHFPLTLESARPSHTSQYLCASRWTGATEAFFGQGTRLTVV.

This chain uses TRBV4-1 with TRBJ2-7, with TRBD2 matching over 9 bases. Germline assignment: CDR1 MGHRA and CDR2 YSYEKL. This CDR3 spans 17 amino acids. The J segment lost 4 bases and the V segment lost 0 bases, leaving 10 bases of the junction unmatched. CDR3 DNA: TGCGCCAGCAGCCAAGATCCGTCGCGGGGGGGCTCGTACGAGCAGTACTTC. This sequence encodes CASSQDPSRGGSYEQYF.